This TCR beta chain was found in a study of sequential checkpoint blockade in melanoma (dated by TCRdb to between 2018 and 2020). Concerning the study at large: Patients were assigned by 1:1 randomization to either first-line nivolumab followed by ipilimumab (arm A) or ipilimumab followed by nivolumab (arm B). Both trial sequences were followed by maintenance nivolumab. Broader findings and caveats from the paper: Larger, independent patient cohorts are needed to validate the response-prediction model that combines TCR metrics and mutation burden.

From cysteine to phenylalanine, the CDR3 is 14 amino acids long. The sequence is cut down to CDR3 DNA, 42 bases in frame from base 1. Reading the germline V gene gives CDR1 LGHNA and CDR2 YNFKEQ. This sample's treatment or condition label indicates: randomized to nivolumab then ipilimumab (arm A) or the reverse (arm B). No trial patient had received prior DNA-damaging chemotherapy. Thawed PBMCs were sorted on a FACS Aria II flow cytometer to isolate live CD3+CD8+ cells negative for CD19 and CD56. Samples were obtained from patients with melanoma enrolled in CheckMate 064, a randomized, open-label phase II trial of sequential checkpoint blockade. Peripheral blood mononuclear cells were obtained through leukapheresis, purified using Ficoll-Paque, and frozen in human serum containing roughly 10% DMSO. Purity of sorted blood CD3+CD8+ cells was verified at >95% immediately after sorting, followed by DNA extraction.

TCRbeta CDR3 regions were immunosequenced from genomic DNA with the immunoSEQ Assay. Before high-throughput sequencing, the genomic DNA was amplified using bias-controlled multiplex PCR. In the source study's methods: To quantify the absolute abundance of each unique TCRbeta CDR3 region, the sequences were collapsed and filtered. Clonality, defined as 1 minus Pielou's evenness, was calculated using productive rearrangements only. Clones with significantly greater frequencies in on-treatment versus baseline samples were identified using a previously published method. This immuneACCESS table, as held by TCRdb, lists in-frame sequences with V and J called but not all clones. Of the missing ones, under half trace to an unresolved V gene in checked studies; the others have no known cause. The V and J calls and clone size come from that table; D and trimming were worked out from the DNA. The sample table lists around 16,000 clones, 70% to 85% of them with a count of one. 30% of the sample is held by the ten biggest clonotypes.

Note on this clone: This clone's antigen is unknown. Qualities for individual bases were not recorded, and no much larger clone is one base off.

The source is a human donor with melanoma. The chain uses TRBV4-2 and TRBJ2-5, with the identity of the D gene unclear. Judging by the DNA end, TRBJ2-7 fits better; the J call may be wrong. The material was CD8+ T cells sorted from blood (inferred from file names), obtained from a patient given nivolumab and ipilimumab in sequence. The CDR3 region reads CASSQEGRIDEQYF. The DNA sequence is as follows: TGTGCCAGCAGCCAAGAAGGCAGGATCGACGAGCAGTACTTC.